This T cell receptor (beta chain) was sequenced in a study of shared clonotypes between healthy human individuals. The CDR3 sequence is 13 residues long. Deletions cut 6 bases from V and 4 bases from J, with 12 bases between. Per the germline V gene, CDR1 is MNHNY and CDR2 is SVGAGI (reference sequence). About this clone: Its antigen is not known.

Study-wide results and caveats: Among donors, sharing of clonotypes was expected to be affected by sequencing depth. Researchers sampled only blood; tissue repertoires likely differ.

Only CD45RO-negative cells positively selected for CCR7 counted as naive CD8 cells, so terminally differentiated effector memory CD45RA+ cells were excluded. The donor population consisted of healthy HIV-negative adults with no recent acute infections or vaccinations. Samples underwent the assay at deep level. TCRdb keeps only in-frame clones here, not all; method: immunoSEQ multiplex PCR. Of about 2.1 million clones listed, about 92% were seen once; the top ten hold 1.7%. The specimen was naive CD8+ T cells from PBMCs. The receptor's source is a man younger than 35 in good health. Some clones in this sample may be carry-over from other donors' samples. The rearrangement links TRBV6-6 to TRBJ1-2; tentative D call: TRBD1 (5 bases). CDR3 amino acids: CASSGDVRYGYTF. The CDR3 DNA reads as TGTGCCAGCAGCGGGGACGTACGCTATGGCTACACCTTC.